The 21 T cell receptor beta chains presented below share a single source sample, sequenced in a study of shared clonotypes between healthy human individuals. Measured with immunoSEQ multiplex PCR; TCRdb has only the in-frame clones, and not every one. This table has hundreds of thousands of clones, 90% to 95% appearing once. Terminally differentiated effector memory CD45RA+ cells were excluded by CCR7 positive selection of CD45RO-negative cells. Input material: naive CD8+ T cells sorted from blood. These receptors originate from a woman aged 25 to 45 in good health.

The V and J genes are TRBV2 and TRBJ1-1; TRBD1 might be the D (5 bases). The CDR3 is made up of 13 amino acids. Between the trimmed V and J ends, which lost 3 bases and 11 bases, there was a span of 16 bases. Germline-derived CDR1 and CDR2 are SNHLY and FYNNEI. The CDR3 region has the DNA TGTGCCAGCAGTGACACCCCAGGGTTGAAGGCTTTCTTT. The encoded protein is CASSDTPGLKAFF.

The chain carries TRBV29-1 and TRBJ1-2; D perhaps matches TRBD1 (5 bases). The CDR3 is 12 residues long. Trimming shortened V by 0 bases and J by 8 bases, and 10 bases separated the two germline ends. The V gene's germline CDR1 is SQVTM and CDR2 ANQGSEA. CDR3 in DNA: TGCAGCGTTGAAGAGGAGGGGAGGGGCTACACCTTC. Its protein is CSVEEEGRGYTF.

The rearrangement links TRBV7-8 to TRBJ2-1, with 7 bases aligning to TRBD2. J was trimmed by 7 bases and V by 5 bases; bases with no gene match: 14. This CDR3 is built from 16 residues. Germline CDR1 reads SGHVS; CDR2 reads FQNEAQ. Here the CDR3 DNA reads TGTGCCAGCAGCAGCCGTGGGGCGGGAGATGGGAATGAGCAGTTCTTC. The encoded protein is CASSSRGAGDGNEQFF.

The chain joins TRBV19 to TRBJ1-2; tentative D call: TRBD1 (5 bases). CDR3 length equals 15 residues. The V end was cut by 4 bases, the J end by 4 bases, with 16 bases between. Per the germline V gene, CDR1 is LNHDA and CDR2 is SQIVND (reference sequence). CDR3 nucleotides: TGTGCCAGTAGTACGCCCCCCAGGGAAGGCTATGGCTACACCTTC. As protein: CASSTPPREGYGYTF.

CDR3 amino acids: CASSLNSVSSGANVLTF. CDR3 nucleotide sequence: TGTGCCAGCAGCTTGAACAGCGTCAGCTCTGGGGCCAACGTCCTGACTTTC. The chain recombines TRBV7-9 with TRBJ2-6, with D unresolved. Trimming shortened V by 3 bases and J by 0 bases, and 12 bases separated the two germline ends. CDR3 length equals 17 residues. Germline V gene data show CDR1 as SEHNR and CDR2 as FQNEAQ (reference sequence).

The chain uses TRBV4-2 and TRBJ2-2, with TRBD2 matching 8 bases. The CDR3 contains 18 residues. CDR1 and CDR2 (germline): LGHNA, YNFKEQ. V dropped 0 bases and J dropped 1; count of bases not matched to a gene: 7. The CDR3 DNA reads as TGTGCCAGCAGCCAAGAGCCCCCGACTAGCGAGAACACCGGGGAGCTGTTTTTT. Amino acids: CASSQEPPTSENTGELFF.

This chain joins TRBV12-5 and TRBJ1-5, with D unresolved. V was pared by 1 base and J by 3 bases, with 7 bases between. The CDR3 totals 14 residues. The germline V gene has CDR1 LGHNT and CDR2 FRNRAP. CDR3 sequence reads: CASGLGGNNQPQHF. In DNA form, the CDR3 reads TGTGCTAGTGGTTTGGGAGGAAACAATCAGCCCCAGCATTTT.

The chain uses TRBV10-3 and TRBJ2-2, with TRBD2 identical over 13 bases. Per the germline V gene, CDR1 is ENHRY and CDR2 is SYGVKD. The J segment lost 1 base and the V segment lost 0 bases, leaving 5 bases of the junction unmatched. CDR3 length: 19 residues. CDR3 sequence: CAISESSLAGGLNTGELFF. CDR3 bases: TGTGCCATCAGTGAGTCGTCACTAGCGGGAGGGTTGAACACCGGGGAGCTGTTTTTT.

Note on this clone: Other DNA sequences in the same sample also yield this CDR3. This chain uses TRBV28 with TRBJ1-1, with D unclear. Trimming removed 3 bases at V and 2 bases at J, with 4 bases between. Per the germline V gene, CDR1 is MDHEN and CDR2 is SYDVKM. The CDR3 consists of 12 residues. For the CDR3, the DNA is TGTGCCAGCAGTTTCGTAAACACTGAAGCTTTCTTT. Amino acid sequence: CASSFVNTEAFF.

The V call is TRBV25-1, the J call TRBJ2-2; D is possibly TRBD1 (5 bases). This CDR3 has 13 residues. The V gene lost 1 base and the J gene lost 7 bases, with 7 bases spanning the gap. Germline V gives CDR1 MGHDK, CDR2 SYGVNS. CDR3 nucleotides: TGTGCCAGCAGTGAATCAGGGTTCGGGGAGCTGTTTTTT. As protein: CASSESGFGELFF. The full variable domain, completed using reference TRBV25-1 and TRBJ2-2, is EADIYQTPRYLVIGTGKKITLECSQTMGHDKMYWYQQDPGMELHLIHYSYGVNSTEKGDLSSESTVSRIRTEHFPLTLESARPSHTSQYLCASSESGFGELFFGEGSRLTVL.

This clone was seen only once. The V and J genes are TRBV4-2 and TRBJ2-7, with 7 bases matching TRBD1. This CDR3 spans 16 amino acids. CDR1 and CDR2 from the germline V gene are LGHNA and YNFKEQ. V dropped 2 bases and J dropped 2; count of bases not matched to a gene: 9. The CDR3 spells CASSQRQKDRPYEQYF. CDR3 in DNA: TGTGCCAGCAGCCAACGACAGAAGGACAGGCCCTACGAGCAGTACTTC.

This clone was seen once. The chain uses TRBV4-1 and TRBJ1-2; D remains ambiguous. V dropped 4 bases and J dropped 2 bases, with 8 bases sitting between them. This CDR3 spans 13 amino acids. The germline CDR1 and CDR2 sequences are MGHRA and YSYEKL. In DNA form, the CDR3 reads TGCGCCAGCAGCCCGAGATTGAACTATGGCTACACCTTC. Encoded protein: CASSPRLNYGYTF.

This clone was detected only a few times. The chain recombines TRBV28 with TRBJ1-5; D unresolved. Germline V gene data show CDR1 as MDHEN and CDR2 as SYDVKM. Trimming took off 6 bases at V and 1 base at J, with 7 bases between the two ends. The CDR3 sequence is 13 residues long. The CDR3 region is CASRQGSNQPQHF. Here the CDR3 DNA reads TGTGCCAGCAGACAAGGGAGCAATCAGCCCCAGCATTTT.

V usage is TRBV12-2 and J usage is TRBJ1-1; the table's D call TRBD1 went unverified against the DNA. TRBV12-2 counts as a pseudogene. The CDR3 runs 16 residues. CDR3 in DNA: TGTGCAAGTCGCGAAGGCGATAAAACAGGGGGCACTGAAGCTTTCTTT. The encoded protein is CASREGDKTGGTEAFF.

The chain employs TRBV5-1 and TRBJ2-7; 7 bases are shared with TRBD2. Germline lookup yields CDR1 SGHRS and CDR2 YFSETQ. The CDR3 sequence is 14 residues long. Trimming at V came to 4 bases and at J to 2 bases, leaving 6 bases not matched to a gene. The CDR3 sequence: CASSLTSATYEQYF. CDR3 DNA sequence: TGCGCCAGCAGCCTAACTAGCGCAACCTACGAGCAGTACTTC.

The genes are TRBV29-1 and TRBJ2-1; 12 bases are shared with TRBD2. Trimming cost V 4 bases and J 4 bases; bases outside gene matches: 8. The CDR3 spans 16 residues. Looked up from germline, CDR1 is SQVTM and CDR2 is ANQGSEA. Here the CDR3 reads CSVGGTSGLEYNEQFF. CDR3 sequence (DNA): TGCAGCGTTGGAGGGACTAGCGGGTTAGAATACAATGAGCAGTTCTTC.

The chain recombines TRBV11-2 with TRBJ2-7; TRBD2 is a possible D gene (5 bases). This CDR3 spans 13 amino acids. Germline values: CDR1 SGHAT, CDR2 FQNNGV. Deletions cut 5 bases from V and 3 bases from J, with 11 bases between. CDR3 nucleotide sequence: TGTGCCAGCAGCGAGGACTGGAACTACGAGCAGTACTTC. Translation: CASSEDWNYEQYF.

The rearrangement joins TRBV27 to TRBJ1-4; TRBD1 is a possible D gene (6 bases). The CDR3 sequence is 19 residues long. Trimming took off 6 bases at V and 2 bases at J, with 25 bases between the two ends. Germline V lookup: CDR1 MNHEY, CDR2 SMNVEV (reference sequence). CDR3 protein: CASRKGGGPGALTNEKLFF. CDR3 in DNA: TGTGCCAGCAGGAAAGGGGGGGGACCCGGCGCTTTGACTAATGAAAAACTGTTTTTT.

This clone was seen just once. This sequence joins TRBV7-9 and TRBJ2-5, with 7 bases identical to TRBD1. The end of the DNA aligns better with TRBJ2-7, so the J call may be wrong. Germline V lookup: CDR1 SEHNR, CDR2 FQNEAQ (reference sequence). The CDR3 is 13 residues long. Here the CDR3 DNA reads TGTGCCAGCAGCCCGACAGGGTTTAACGAGCAGTACTTC. Protein product: CASSPTGFNEQYF.

The genes are TRBV15 and TRBJ2-1; 7 nucleotides align to TRBD2. CDR1 and CDR2 (germline): LNHNV, YYDKDF (reference sequence). Trimming at V came to 3 bases and at J to 6 bases, leaving 11 bases not matched to a gene. The CDR3 contains 16 residues. CDR3 sequence reads: CATSRFREAGVNEQFF. CDR3 bases: TGTGCCACCAGCAGGTTCCGGGAGGCCGGGGTCAATGAGCAGTTCTTC.

This clone is a singleton in its sample. This sample also contains other DNA sequences that code for the same CDR3. This rearrangement joins TRBV18 to TRBJ2-7; no clear D gene. Germline CDR1 KGHSH, CDR2 LQKENI. The CDR3 has 13 residues. Between the trimmed V and J ends, which lost 0 bases and 2 bases, there was a span of 5 bases. The CDR3 loop reads CASSPPDTYEQYF. CDR3 coding DNA: TGTGCCAGCTCACCACCTGACACCTACGAGCAGTACTTC. Based on the CDR3 plus reference TRBV18 and TRBJ2-7, the full variable domain is NAGVMQNPRHLVRRRGQEARLRCSPMKGHSHVYWYRQLPEEGLKFMVYLQKENIIDESGMPKERFSAEFPKEGPSILRIQQVVRGDSAAYFCASSPPDTYEQYFGPGTRLTVT.